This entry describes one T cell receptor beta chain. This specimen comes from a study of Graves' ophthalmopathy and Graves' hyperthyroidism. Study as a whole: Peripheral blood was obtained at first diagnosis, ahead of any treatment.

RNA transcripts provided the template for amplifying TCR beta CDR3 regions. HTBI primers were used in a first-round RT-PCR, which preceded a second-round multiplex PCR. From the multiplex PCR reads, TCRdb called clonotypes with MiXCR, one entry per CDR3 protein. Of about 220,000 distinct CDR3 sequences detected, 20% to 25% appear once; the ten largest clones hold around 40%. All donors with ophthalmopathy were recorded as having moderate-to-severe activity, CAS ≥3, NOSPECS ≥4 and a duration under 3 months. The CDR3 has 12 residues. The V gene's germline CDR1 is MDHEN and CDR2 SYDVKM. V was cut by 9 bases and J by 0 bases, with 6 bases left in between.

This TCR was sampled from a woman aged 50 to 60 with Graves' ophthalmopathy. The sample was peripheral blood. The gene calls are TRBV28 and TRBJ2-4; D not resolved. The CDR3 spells CASSPAKNIQYF. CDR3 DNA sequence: TGTGCCAGTTCTCCAGCCAAAAACATTCAGTACTTC.